This TCR beta chain was profiled in a study of blood T cell repertoires in COVID-19. Study-wide context: PBMCs, B-cell-depleted T cells, or T cells provided the cDNA or gDNA that made up the material.

Per germline, CDR1 SGHVS and CDR2 FNYEAQ. The ends lost 5 bases at V and 1 base at J; junction bases unmatched: 9. This CDR3 comprises 16 residues. Sequencing was performed with immunoSEQ multiplex PCR; in TCRdb, only in-frame clones are kept and a portion is missing. The sample lists 150,000 or so clones, 70% to 85% occurring once. Categorization into cohorts depended on clinical history that participants reported. Cohort 3 donors counted as recovered after two negative PCRs, clearance, or resolved symptoms. The chain links TRBV7-6 to TRBJ2-7; 9 bases match TRBD1. This clonotype was obtained from a man in his forties or fifties who had recovered from COVID-19. Sequencing was performed on PBMCs or T cells enriched from blood (not recorded which). CDR3 protein: CASSRLGGTGSYEQYF. In DNA, the CDR3 is TGTGCCAGCAGCCGCCTCGGCGGGACAGGGTCCTACGAGCAGTACTTC. Combining the CDR3 with reference TRBV7-6 and TRBJ2-7 gives the whole variable domain GAGVSQSPRYKVTKRGQDVALRCDPISGHVSLYWYRQALGQGPEFLTYFNYEAQQDKSGLPNDRFSAERPEGSISTLTIQRTEQRDSAMYRCASSRLGGTGSYEQYFGPGTRLTVT.